This paragraph covers one T cell receptor beta chain sequence. The antigen is undetermined. This entry is derived from a study of CD8+ T cells in alopecia areata. General study results and limits: Within the top 100, expanded CD8+ clones significantly decreased with tofacitinib, as did scalp clonality. While patients received tofacitinib, many expanded lesional clones remained present in scalp and blood. Affected scalp, especially in alopecia totalis/universalis, had a higher clonality than normal scalp did.

Treatment denoted: oral pan-JAK inhibitor, 5-10 mg twice daily. V was shortened by 7 bases and J by 5 bases, with 18 bases between the two germline ends. CDR1 SNHLY and CDR2 FYNNEI come from the germline V gene. This CDR3 has 15 amino acids. After isolation, RNA underwent reverse transcription to generate cDNA as the sequencing template. Assay: immunoSEQ multiplex PCR; the TCRdb copy retains only in-frame clones and omits some. This table holds 120,000 to 150,000 clones, around 83% found once. The sequencing here drew on CD8+ T cells sorted from blood, taken at week 4, from a patient treated with tofacitinib. The chain is built from TRBV2 and TRBJ2-1; TRBD1 is a possible D gene (6 bases). The clonotype comes from a human donor with alopecia areata. CDR3 in amino acids: CASILGAGVNNEQFF. CDR3 sequence (DNA): TGTGCCAGCATATTGGGGGCAGGGGTCAACAATGAGCAGTTCTTC.